This T cell receptor (beta chain) appears in the sequencing data of a study of cytomegalovirus exposure and HLA in healthy donors. As for the study in general: Earlier work reported 90 million to 120 million unique TCR beta sequences from about 190 million T cells.

Regarding the study as a whole: Apart from CMV serostatus, no immune exposure information was available. Apparent HLA restriction characterized most CMV-associated TCR beta chains in a later analysis. Certain sequence variants were highly shared and formed a cluster, and this cluster was likely a sequencing artifact.

The CDR3 length is 13 residues. J lost 3 bases, V lost 7 bases, and 4 bases had no gene match. Per the germline V gene, CDR1 is SGHTA and CDR2 is FQGNSA. The primer mix had 60 Vbeta and 13 Jbeta primers. Clones were sequenced by immunoSEQ multiplex PCR, and TCRdb holds only the in-frame ones, with some missing. The sample lists 170,000 or so clones, approximately 80% occurring once. For this clone: Its antigen is not identified.

Sequenced sample: PBMCs. The TCR was taken from a boy aged 5-17 years in good health and CMV-seronegative. V is TRBV7-2 and J is TRBJ2-3; TRBD1 matches 7 bases. The CDR3 region has the DNA TGTGCCAGCACGGGACAGCTAACAGATACGCAGTATTTT. This encodes CASTGQLTDTQYF.